This entry features one TCR beta chain sequence. Its antigen is currently unknown. A much larger clone is a single base away; this may be a read error. The data derive from a study of T cell repertoires in cytomegalovirus infection. Study context: Shared public TCR beta signatures pointed to both CMV infection and a matching HLA type. Study conclusions and caveats: HLA-C-restricted CMV clonotypes gave the most frequent clonotype in two of eight donors. There were carriers of CMV plus the relevant HLA, and cumulative public TCR beta family frequency identified them.

Using its own MiXCR run on the reads, TCRdb lists one record per CDR3 protein. The sample includes 300,000 to 450,000 distinct CDR3 sequences, 15% to 20% of them seen just once. This CDR3 comprises 13 residues. This clonotype was obtained from a human donor in good health (CMV status not recorded). Some clones in this sample may be carry-over from other donors' samples. The chain combines TRBV12-3 or TRBV12-4 with TRBJ1-2; maybe TRBD1 (6 bases). What was sequenced was PBMCs. The CDR3 here is CASSLGRGSSYPF. CDR3 DNA: TGTGCCAGCAGTTTGGGCAGGGGCTCCAGCTACCCCTTC.